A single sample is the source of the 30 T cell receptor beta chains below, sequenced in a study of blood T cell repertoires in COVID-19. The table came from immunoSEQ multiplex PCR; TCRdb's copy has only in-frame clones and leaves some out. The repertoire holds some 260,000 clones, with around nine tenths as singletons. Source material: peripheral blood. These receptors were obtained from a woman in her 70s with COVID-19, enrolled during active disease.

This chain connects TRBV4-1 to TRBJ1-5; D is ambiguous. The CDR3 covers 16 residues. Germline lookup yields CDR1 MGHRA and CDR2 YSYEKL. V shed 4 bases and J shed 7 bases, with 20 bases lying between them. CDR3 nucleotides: TGCGCCAGCAGCCTGGGCCCGAGCCTTGGGGAGCAGCCCCAGCATTTT. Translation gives CASSLGPSLGEQPQHF.

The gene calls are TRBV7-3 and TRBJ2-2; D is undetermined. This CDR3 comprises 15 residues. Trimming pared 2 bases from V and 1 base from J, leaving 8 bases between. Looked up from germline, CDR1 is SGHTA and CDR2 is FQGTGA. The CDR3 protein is CASSLQAENTGELFF. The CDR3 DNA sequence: TGTGCCAGCAGCTTACAGGCAGAGAACACCGGGGAGCTGTTTTTT. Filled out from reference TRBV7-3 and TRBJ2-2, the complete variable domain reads GAGVSQTPSNKVTEKGKYVELRCDPISGHTALYWYRQSLGQGPEFLIYFQGTGAADDSGLPNDRFFAVRPEGSVSTLKIQRTERGDSAVYLCASSLQAENTGELFFGEGSRLTVL.

This CDR3 is CASSDGRINTIYF. The CDR3 nucleotides read TGTGCCAGCAGTGACGGGAGAATAAACACCATATATTTT. The V call is TRBV2, the J call TRBJ1-3; D unresolved. V lost 3 bases to trimming and J lost 6 bases, with 9 bases between them. The germline CDR1 and CDR2 sequences are SNHLY and FYNNEI. CDR3 length: 13 residues.

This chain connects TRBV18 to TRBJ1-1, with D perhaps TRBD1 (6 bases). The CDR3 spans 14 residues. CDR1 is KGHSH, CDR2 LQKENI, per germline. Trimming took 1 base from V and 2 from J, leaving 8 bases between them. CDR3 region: CASSPQGENTEAFF. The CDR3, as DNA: TGTGCCAGCTCACCACAGGGGGAAAACACTGAAGCTTTCTTT.

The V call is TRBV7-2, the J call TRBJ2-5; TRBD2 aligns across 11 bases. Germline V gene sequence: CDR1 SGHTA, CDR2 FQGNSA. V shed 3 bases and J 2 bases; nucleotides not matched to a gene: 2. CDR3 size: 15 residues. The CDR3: CASSFSGRGQETQYF. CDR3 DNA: TGTGCCAGCAGCTTTAGCGGGAGGGGTCAAGAGACCCAGTACTTC.

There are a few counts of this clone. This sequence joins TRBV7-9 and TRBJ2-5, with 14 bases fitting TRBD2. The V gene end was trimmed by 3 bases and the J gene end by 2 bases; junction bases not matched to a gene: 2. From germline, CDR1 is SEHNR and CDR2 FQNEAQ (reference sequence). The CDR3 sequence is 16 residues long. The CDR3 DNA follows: TGTGCCAGCAGCTTCGGACTAGCGGGAGGTCAAGAGACCCAGTACTTC. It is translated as CASSFGLAGGQETQYF.

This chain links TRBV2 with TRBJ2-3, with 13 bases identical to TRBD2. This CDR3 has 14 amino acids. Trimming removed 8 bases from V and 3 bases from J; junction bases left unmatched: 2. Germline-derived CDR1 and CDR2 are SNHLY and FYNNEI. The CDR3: CASRLAGGTDTQYF. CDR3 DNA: TGTGCCAGCCGACTAGCGGGAGGAACAGATACGCAGTATTTT.

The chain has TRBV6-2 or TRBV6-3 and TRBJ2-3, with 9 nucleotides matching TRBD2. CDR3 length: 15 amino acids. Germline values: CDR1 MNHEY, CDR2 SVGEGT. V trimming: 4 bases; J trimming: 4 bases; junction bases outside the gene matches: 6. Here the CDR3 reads CASSSRGGAADTQYF. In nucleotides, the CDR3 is TGTGCCAGCAGTTCTCGCGGGGGGGCGGCAGATACGCAGTATTTT.

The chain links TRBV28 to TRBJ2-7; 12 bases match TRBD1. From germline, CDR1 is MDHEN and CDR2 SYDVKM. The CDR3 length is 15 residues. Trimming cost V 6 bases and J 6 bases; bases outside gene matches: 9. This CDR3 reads CASRGTGTGGREQYF. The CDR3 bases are TGTGCCAGCAGGGGCACCGGGACAGGGGGCCGCGAGCAGTACTTC. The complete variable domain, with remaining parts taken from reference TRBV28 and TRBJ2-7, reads DVKVTQSSRYLVKRTGEKVFLECVQDMDHENMFWYRQDPGLGLRLIYFSYDVKMKEKGDIPEGYSVSREKKERFSLILESASTNQTSMYLCASRGTGTGGREQYFGPGTRLTVT.

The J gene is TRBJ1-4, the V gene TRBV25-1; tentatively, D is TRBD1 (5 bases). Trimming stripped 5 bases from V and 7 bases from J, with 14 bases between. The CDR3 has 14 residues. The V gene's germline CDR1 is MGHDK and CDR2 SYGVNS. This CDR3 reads CASSKGQGVEKLFF. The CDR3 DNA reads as TGTGCCAGCAGTAAGGGTCAGGGTGTTGAAAAACTGTTTTTT.

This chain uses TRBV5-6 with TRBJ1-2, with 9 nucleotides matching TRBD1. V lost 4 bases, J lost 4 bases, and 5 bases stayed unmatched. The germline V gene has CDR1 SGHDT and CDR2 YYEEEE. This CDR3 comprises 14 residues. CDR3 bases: TGTGCCAGCAGCGGATCACAGGGGGCCTATGGCTACACCTTC. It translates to CASSGSQGAYGYTF.

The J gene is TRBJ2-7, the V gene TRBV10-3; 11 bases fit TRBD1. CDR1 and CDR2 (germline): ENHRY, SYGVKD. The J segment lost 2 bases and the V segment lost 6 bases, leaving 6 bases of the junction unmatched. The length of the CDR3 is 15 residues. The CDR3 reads CAISSGQGAPYEQYF. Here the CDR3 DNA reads TGTGCCATCAGCTCCGGACAGGGGGCACCCTACGAGCAGTACTTC.

CDR3 loop: CASTKSLSNSPLHF. Here the CDR3 DNA reads TGTGCCAGCACTAAGTCGTTATCAAATTCACCCCTCCACTTT. The chain links TRBV6-5 to TRBJ1-6; D gene uncertain. V was trimmed by 7 bases and J by 7 bases, leaving 14 bases between them. CDR1 is MNHEY and CDR2 is SVGAGI in the germline V gene. The CDR3 runs to 14 residues.

This CDR3 is CASSDRGIDYGYTF. The CDR3 bases are TGTGCCAGCAGTGACAGGGGGATTGACTATGGCTACACCTTC. The rearrangement links TRBV2 to TRBJ1-2; 7 positions agree with TRBD1. The CDR3 is 14 amino acids. The V gene's germline CDR1 is SNHLY and CDR2 FYNNEI. V lost 3 bases and J lost 3; bases outside the gene matches: 4. Supplemented by reference TRBV2 and TRBJ1-2, the full variable domain reads EPEVTQTPSHQVTQMGQEVILRCVPISNHLYFYWYRQILGQKVEFLVSFYNNEISEKSEIFDDQFSVERPDGSNFTLKIRSTKLEDSAMYFCASSDRGIDYGYTFGSGTRLTVV.

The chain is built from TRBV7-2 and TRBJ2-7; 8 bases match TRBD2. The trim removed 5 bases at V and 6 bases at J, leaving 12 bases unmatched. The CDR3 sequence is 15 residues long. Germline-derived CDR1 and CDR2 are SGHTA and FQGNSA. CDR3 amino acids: CASSPSYGTRGEQYF. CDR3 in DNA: TGTGCCAGCAGCCCAAGCTATGGGACTAGAGGCGAGCAGTACTTC. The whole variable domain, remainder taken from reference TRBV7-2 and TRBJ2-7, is GAGVSQSPSNKVTEKGKDVELRCDPISGHTALYWYRQSLGQGLEFLIYFQGNSAPDKSGLPSDRFSAERTGGSVSTLTIQRTQQEDSAVYLCASSPSYGTRGEQYFGPGTRLTVT.

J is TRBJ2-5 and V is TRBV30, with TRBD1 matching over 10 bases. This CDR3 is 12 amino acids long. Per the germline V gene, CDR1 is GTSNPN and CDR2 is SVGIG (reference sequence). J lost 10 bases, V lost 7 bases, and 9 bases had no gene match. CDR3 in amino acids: CASGQGIYDQYF. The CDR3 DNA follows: TGTGCCTCGGGACAGGGGATCTACGACCAGTACTTC. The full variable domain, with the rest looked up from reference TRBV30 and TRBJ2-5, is SQTIHQWPATLVQPVGSPLSLECTVEGTSNPNLYWYRQAAGRGLQLLFYSVGIGQISSEVPQNLSASRPQDRQFILSSKKLLLSDSGFYLCASGQGIYDQYFGPGTRLLVL.

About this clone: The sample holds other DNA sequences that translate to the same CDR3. The CDR3, as DNA: TGTGCCAGCAGCCAAGATACTGGGGGGGGGCGGGAGACCTACGAGCAGTACTTC. This gives the protein CASSQDTGGGRETYEQYF. This chain uses TRBV4-2 with TRBJ2-7, with TRBD2 as a possible D gene (7 bases). V shed 0 bases and J shed 2 bases, with 20 bases lying between them. CDR3 length: 18 residues. In germline, CDR1 is LGHNA, CDR2 YNFKEQ.

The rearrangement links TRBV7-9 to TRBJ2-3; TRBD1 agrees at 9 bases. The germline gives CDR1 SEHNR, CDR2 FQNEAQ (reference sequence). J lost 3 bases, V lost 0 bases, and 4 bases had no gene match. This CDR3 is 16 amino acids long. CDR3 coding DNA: TGTGCCAGCAGCTTAGCGGGACAGGGAGCTACAGATACGCAGTATTTT. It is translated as CASSLAGQGATDTQYF.

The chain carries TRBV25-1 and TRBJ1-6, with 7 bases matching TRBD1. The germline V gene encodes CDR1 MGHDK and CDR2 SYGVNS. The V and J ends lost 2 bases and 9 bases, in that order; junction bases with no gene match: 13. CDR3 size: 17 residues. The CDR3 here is CASSEAGGVSDFSPLHF. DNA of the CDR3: TGTGCCAGCAGTGAAGCAGGGGGTGTATCAGATTTTTCACCCCTCCACTTT.

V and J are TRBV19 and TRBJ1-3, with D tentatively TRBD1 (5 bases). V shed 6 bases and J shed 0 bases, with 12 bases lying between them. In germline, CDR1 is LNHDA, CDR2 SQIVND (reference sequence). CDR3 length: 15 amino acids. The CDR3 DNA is TGTGCCAGTAGGCAGACAGCAAACTCTGGAAACACCATATATTTT. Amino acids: CASRQTANSGNTIYF.

The CDR3 is CASSQDWGAGNTIYF. In DNA form, the CDR3 reads TGTGCCAGCAGCCAAGATTGGGGGGCTGGAAACACCATATATTTT. The rearrangement uses TRBV3-1 (or the pseudogene TRBV3-2) and TRBJ1-3, with D possibly TRBD1 on 5 matching bases. Trimming shortened V by 0 bases and J by 2 bases, and 8 bases separated the two germline ends. Germline V gene data show CDR1 as LGHDT and CDR2 as YNNKEL (reference sequence). This CDR3 is built from 15 residues.

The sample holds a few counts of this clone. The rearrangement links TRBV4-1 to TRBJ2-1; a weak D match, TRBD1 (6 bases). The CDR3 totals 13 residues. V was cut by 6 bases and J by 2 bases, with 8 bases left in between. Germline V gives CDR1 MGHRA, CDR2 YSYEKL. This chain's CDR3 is CASRGTTYNEQFF. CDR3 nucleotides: TGCGCCAGCAGGGGGACAACCTACAATGAGCAGTTCTTC.

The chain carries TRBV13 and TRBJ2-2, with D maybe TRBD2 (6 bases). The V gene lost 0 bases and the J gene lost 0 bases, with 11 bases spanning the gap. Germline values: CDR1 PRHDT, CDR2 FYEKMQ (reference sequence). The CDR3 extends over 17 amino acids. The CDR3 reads CASSLGRRGPNTGELFF. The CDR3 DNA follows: TGTGCCAGCAGCTTAGGGCGGCGGGGACCGAACACCGGGGAGCTGTTTTTT.

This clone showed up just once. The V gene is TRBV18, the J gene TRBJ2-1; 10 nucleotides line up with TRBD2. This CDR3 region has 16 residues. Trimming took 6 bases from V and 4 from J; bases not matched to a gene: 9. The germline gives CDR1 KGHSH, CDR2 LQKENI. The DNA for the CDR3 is TGTGCCAGCTCCCCGGGAGCTAGCGGGAGTTACAATGAGCAGTTCTTC. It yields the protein CASSPGASGSYNEQFF. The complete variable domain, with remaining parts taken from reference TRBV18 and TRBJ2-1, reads NAGVMQNPRHLVRRRGQEARLRCSPMKGHSHVYWYRQLPEEGLKFMVYLQKENIIDESGMPKERFSAEFPKEGPSILRIQQVVRGDSAAYFCASSPGASGSYNEQFFGPGTRLTVL.

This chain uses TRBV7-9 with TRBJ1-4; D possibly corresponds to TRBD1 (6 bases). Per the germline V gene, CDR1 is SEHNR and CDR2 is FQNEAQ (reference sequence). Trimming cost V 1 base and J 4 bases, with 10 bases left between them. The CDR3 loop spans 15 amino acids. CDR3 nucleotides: TGTGCCAGCAGCTTAGAAGGGGGTGGTAATGAAAAACTGTTTTTT. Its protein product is CASSLEGGGNEKLFF.

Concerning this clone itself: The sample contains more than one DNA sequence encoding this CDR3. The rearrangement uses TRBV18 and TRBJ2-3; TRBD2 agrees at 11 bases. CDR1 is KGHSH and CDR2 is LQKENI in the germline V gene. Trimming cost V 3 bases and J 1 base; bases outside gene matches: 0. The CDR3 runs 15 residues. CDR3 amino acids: CASSPTSGGTDTQYF. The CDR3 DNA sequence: TGTGCCAGCTCACCGACTAGCGGGGGCACAGATACGCAGTATTTT.

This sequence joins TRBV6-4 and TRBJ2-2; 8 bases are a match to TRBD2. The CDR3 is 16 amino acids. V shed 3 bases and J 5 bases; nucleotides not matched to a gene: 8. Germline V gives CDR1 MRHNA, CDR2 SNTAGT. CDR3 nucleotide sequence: TGTGCCAGCAGTGAAGGGAGCGGGAGAGGGACCGGGGAGCTGTTTTTT. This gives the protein CASSEGSGRGTGELFF.

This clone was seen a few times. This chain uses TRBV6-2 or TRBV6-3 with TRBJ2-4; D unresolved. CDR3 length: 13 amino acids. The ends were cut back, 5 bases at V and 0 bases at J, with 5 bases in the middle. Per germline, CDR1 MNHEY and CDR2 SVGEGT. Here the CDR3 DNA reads TGTGCCAGCAGTGTAGTAGCCAAAAACATTCAGTACTTC. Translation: CASSVVAKNIQYF.

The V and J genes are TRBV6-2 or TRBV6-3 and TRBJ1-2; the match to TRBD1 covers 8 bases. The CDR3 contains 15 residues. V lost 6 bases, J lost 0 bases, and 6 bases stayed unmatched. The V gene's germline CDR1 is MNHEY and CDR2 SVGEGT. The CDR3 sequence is CASSSTGDPNYGYTF. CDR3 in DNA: TGTGCCAGCAGCTCGACAGGGGACCCTAACTATGGCTACACCTTC.

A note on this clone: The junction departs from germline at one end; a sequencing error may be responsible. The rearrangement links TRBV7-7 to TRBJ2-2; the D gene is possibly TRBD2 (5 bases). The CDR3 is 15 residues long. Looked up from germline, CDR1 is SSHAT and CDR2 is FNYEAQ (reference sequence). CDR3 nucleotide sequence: TGTGCTAGCAGCCCCACGGCTAGCCATACCGGGGAGCTGTTTTTT. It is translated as CASSPTASHTGELFF.